These 3 T cell receptor beta chains came from one sample sequenced in a study of cytomegalovirus exposure and HLA in healthy donors. Profiled with immunoSEQ multiplex PCR; TCRdb holds only in-frame clones, not every one. The sample has approximately 280,000 clones, approximately 86% seen once. The sequenced sample was PBMCs. These receptors came from a young woman in good health and CMV-seronegative.

The genes are TRBV7-8 and TRBJ1-5; no reliable D call. The V and J ends lost 5 bases and 6 bases respectively, with 17 bases between them. Looked up from germline, CDR1 is SGHVS and CDR2 is FQNEAQ. The CDR3 sequence is 15 residues long. CDR3 in amino acids: CASSPIRVSSQPQHF. Written as DNA, the CDR3 is TGTGCCAGCAGCCCCATCCGGGTTTCGAGTCAGCCCCAGCATTTT.

For this clone: The same CDR3 arises from other DNA sequences in this sample as well. V is TRBV4-1 and J is TRBJ2-7, with 8 positions matching TRBD1. This CDR3 has 15 residues. Germline CDR1 and CDR2: MGHRA and YSYEKL. The junction had 4 bases not matched to a gene; V was cut back by 3 bases and J by 0 bases. CDR3 coding DNA: TGCGCCAGCAGCCAGCGGACAGGGAGCTCCTACGAGCAGTACTTC. It specifies CASSQRTGSSYEQYF.

The chain carries TRBV5-4 and TRBJ2-3, with 15 bases lining up with TRBD2. Germline V gene data show CDR1 as SGHNT and CDR2 as YYREEE (reference sequence). CDR3 length equals 16 residues. The J segment lost 6 bases and the V segment lost 4 bases, leaving 6 bases of the junction unmatched. The CDR3 loop reads CASSPGLAGGHDTQYF. In DNA form, the CDR3 reads TGTGCCAGCAGCCCCGGACTAGCGGGAGGGCATGATACGCAGTATTTT.